This entry lists 30 T cell receptor beta chains sequenced from one sample in a study of sequential checkpoint blockade in melanoma. Data came from immunoSEQ multiplex PCR; TCRdb stores just in-frame clones and leaves some out. The sample lists over 15,000 clones, 65% to 75% seen once, with 11% in the top ten. The treatment is: randomized to nivolumab then ipilimumab (arm A) or the reverse (arm B). Here the sequenced sample was CD8+ T cells sorted from blood (inferred from file names), taken from a patient given nivolumab and ipilimumab in sequence. All receptors derive from a human donor with melanoma.

The J gene is TRBJ2-7, the V gene TRBV4-3; the D gene is possibly TRBD1 (6 bases). Germline V lookup: CDR1 LGHNA, CDR2 YSLEER. This CDR3 has 16 amino acids. The V end was cut by 1 base, the J end by 3 bases, with 16 bases between. The CDR3 spells CASSQGAGQLNYEQYF. DNA for the CDR3: TGCGCCAGCAGCCAAGGAGCTGGACAGCTAAACTACGAGCAGTACTTC.

The rearrangement links TRBV19 to TRBJ1-2; D is perhaps TRBD1 (6 bases). The V end was cut by 1 base, the J end by 6 bases, with 9 bases between. The germline V gene has CDR1 LNHDA and CDR2 SQIVND (reference sequence). This CDR3 region has 13 residues. This CDR3 reads CASSIGSGDGYTF. The CDR3 DNA reads as TGTGCCAGTAGTATAGGGTCAGGGGATGGCTACACCTTC.

This sequence joins TRBV4-3 and TRBJ2-7, with D tentatively TRBD1 (6 bases). The V and J ends lost 0 bases and 4 bases respectively, with 16 bases between them. The CDR3 extends over 16 amino acids. Per the germline V gene, CDR1 is LGHNA and CDR2 is YSLEER. CDR3 sequence reads: CASSQEHRVSGYEQYF. CDR3 DNA sequence: TGCGCCAGCAGCCAAGAGCACAGGGTGTCAGGGTACGAGCAGTACTTC.

The chain uses TRBV29-1 and TRBJ2-1; 12 bases align to TRBD2. After removal of 3 bases from V and 2 bases from J, the junction contained 5 bases not matched to a gene. CDR3 length: 16 residues. Germline values: CDR1 SQVTM, CDR2 ANQGSEA. CDR3 region: CSVDGLAGGTYNEQFF. CDR3 in DNA: TGCAGCGTTGATGGGCTAGCGGGGGGGACCTACAATGAGCAGTTCTTC.

The V gene is TRBV6-5, the J gene TRBJ2-1; D unresolved. The CDR3 spans 16 residues. Trimming stripped 0 bases from V and 0 bases from J, with 9 bases between. Germline V gene sequence: CDR1 MNHEY, CDR2 SVGAGI. CDR3 DNA sequence: TGTGCCAGCAGTTACTCGGGCTCGAGCTCCTACAATGAGCAGTTCTTC. Translated: CASSYSGSSSYNEQFF.

This clone has just a few counts. The gene calls are TRBV11-1 and TRBJ2-1; 9 nucleotides match TRBD2. Germline assignment: CDR1 SGHAT and CDR2 FQDESV (reference sequence). V lost 5 bases to trimming and J lost 6 bases; unmatched junction nucleotides: 5. The CDR3 totals 14 residues. The CDR3: CASSASGNRNEQFF. For the CDR3, the DNA is TGTGCCAGCAGCGCTAGCGGGAACCGCAATGAGCAGTTCTTC.

This clone was recorded once. The chain carries TRBV29-1 and TRBJ2-1; D possibly corresponds to TRBD1 (5 bases). V was cut by 1 base and J by 4 bases, with 8 bases left in between. The CDR3 has 13 residues. In germline, CDR1 is SQVTM, CDR2 ANQGSEA. The CDR3 nucleotides are TGCAGCGTTGAAGGGGGCACGTACAATGAGCAGTTCTTC. It translates to CSVEGGTYNEQFF.

J is TRBJ2-7 and V is TRBV4-1, with D uncertain. The CDR3 runs to 14 residues. The germline V gene has CDR1 MGHRA and CDR2 YSYEKL. V lost 4 bases and J lost 4, with 14 bases in between. CDR3 loop: CASSPPTFGYEQYF. As DNA, the CDR3 is TGCGCCAGCAGCCCGCCCACATTCGGGTACGAGCAGTACTTC.

This rearrangement joins TRBV29-1 to TRBJ1-4; 10 bases align to TRBD1. The CDR3 is 16 amino acids. V was pared by 4 bases and J by 8 bases, with 13 bases of the junction left unmatched. Germline loops: CDR1 SQVTM, CDR2 ANQGSEA. The CDR3 protein is CSVVWDRGAAREKLFF. The CDR3 nucleotides are TGCAGCGTTGTTTGGGACAGGGGAGCAGCTAGGGAAAAACTGTTTTTT.

Notes on this clone: Given the absence of the conserved phenylalanine or tryptophan at the CDR3 end, a read error is likely. The DNA is omitted, as the CDR3 cannot be located on it reliably, and the CDR3 follows TCRdb's listing. This rearrangement joins TRBV5-6 to TRBJ2-7; the DNA was not compared with TRBD2, the D call given in the table. The germline V gene encodes CDR1 SGHDT and CDR2 YYEEEE. Inclusive of both ends, the CDR3 amounts to 11 amino acids. The chain's CDR3 is CASSLGGDLAL.

The gene calls are TRBV4-3 and TRBJ1-4; no clear D gene. Between the trimmed V and J ends, which lost 5 bases and 4 bases, there was a span of 8 bases. The germline V gene has CDR1 LGHNA and CDR2 YSLEER. The CDR3 loop spans 13 amino acids. Here the CDR3 reads CASSYGLNEKLFF. The CDR3 region has the DNA TGCGCCAGCAGCTACGGTCTTAATGAAAAACTGTTTTTT.

This rearrangement joins TRBV9 to TRBJ1-1; the D gene is possibly TRBD1 (6 bases). The CDR3 consists of 13 residues. CDR1 and CDR2 (germline): SGDLS, YYNGEE. V dropped 7 bases and J dropped 5 bases, with 15 bases sitting between them. Here the CDR3 reads CASGIGGGTEAFF. The CDR3 DNA is TGTGCCAGCGGGATAGGGGGGGGGACTGAAGCTTTCTTT.

The chain combines TRBV7-6 with TRBJ1-5; no definite D call. The CDR3 consists of 16 residues. Trimming pared 1 base from V and 0 bases from J, leaving 10 bases between. Per germline, CDR1 SGHVS and CDR2 FNYEAQ. The CDR3 DNA reads as TGTGCCAGCAGCTTAGTAGCGGATTTTAGCAATCAGCCCCAGCATTTT. As protein: CASSLVADFSNQPQHF.

The J gene is TRBJ2-5, the V gene TRBV9, with a weak D call TRBD1 (5 bases). Germline assignment: CDR1 SGDLS and CDR2 YYNGEE. The CDR3 runs to 13 residues. Trimming removed 4 bases at V and 1 base at J, with 8 bases between. The CDR3 reads CASSSGIQETQYF. Here the CDR3 DNA reads TGTGCCAGCAGCTCAGGGATCCAAGAGACCCAGTACTTC. The complete variable domain, with remaining parts taken from reference TRBV9 and TRBJ2-5, reads DSGVTQTPKHLITATGQRVTLRCSPRSGDLSVYWYQQSLDQGLQFLIQYYNGEERAKGNILERFSAQQFPDLHSELNLSSLELGDSALYFCASSSGIQETQYFGPGTRLLVL.

This clone is medium-sized in the sample. The chain carries TRBV5-1 and TRBJ2-7; 8 bases fit TRBD1. Germline V gene data show CDR1 as SGHRS and CDR2 as YFSETQ. Unmatched junction bases numbered 4, after V lost 4 bases and J lost 1 base. The CDR3 runs to 14 residues. The CDR3 here is CASSPRGPSYEQYF. CDR3 sequence (DNA): TGCGCCAGCAGCCCCAGGGGGCCTTCCTACGAGCAGTACTTC.

This clone was picked up one time. The chain uses TRBV7-9 and TRBJ2-1, with 9 nucleotides matching TRBD2. The germline gives CDR1 SEHNR, CDR2 FQNEAQ (reference sequence). After removal of 6 bases from V and 2 bases from J, the junction contained 5 bases not matched to a gene. CDR3 length: 15 amino acids. The CDR3 coding sequence is TGTGCCAGCAGTTATAGCGGGAGCGCCTACAATGAGCAGTTCTTC. It is translated as CASSYSGSAYNEQFF.

The genes are TRBV6-6 and TRBJ1-5; 9 bases match TRBD1. The CDR3 runs 15 residues. CDR1 and CDR2 from the germline V gene are MNHNY and SVGAGI (reference sequence). V trimming: 8 bases; J trimming: 4 bases; junction bases outside the gene matches: 9. CDR3 in amino acids: CASRPYGQGNQPQHF. The CDR3 DNA is TGTGCCAGCCGACCTTACGGACAGGGGAATCAGCCCCAGCATTTT.

The rearrangement joins TRBV6-4 to TRBJ2-3; a weak D match, TRBD1 (6 bases). This CDR3 is built from 15 residues. V dropped 6 bases and J dropped 2 bases, with 15 bases sitting between them. Germline values: CDR1 MRHNA, CDR2 SNTAGT. The CDR3 loop reads CASRVRGLSTDTQYF. The CDR3 region has the DNA TGTGCCAGCAGAGTCAGGGGTCTCTCCACAGATACGCAGTATTTT.

This rearrangement joins TRBV27 to TRBJ2-5; D is perhaps TRBD1 (6 bases). The DNA end is a closer match to TRBJ2-7, so the J assignment may be wrong. From germline, CDR1 is MNHEY and CDR2 SMNVEV (reference sequence). This CDR3 is built from 15 residues. CDR3 region: CASSFNREIPYEQYF. The CDR3 coding sequence is TGTGCCAGCAGTTTTAACAGGGAAATCCCCTACGAGCAGTACTTC.

The chain couples TRBV9 to TRBJ2-3; 11 nucleotides line up with TRBD1. Looked up from germline, CDR1 is SGDLS and CDR2 is YYNGEE. CDR3 length: 16 residues. V dropped 0 bases and J dropped 5; count of bases not matched to a gene: 5. CDR3: CASSVGSGTGGDTQYF. The CDR3 DNA sequence: TGTGCCAGCAGCGTAGGTTCCGGGACAGGGGGAGATACGCAGTATTTT.

V usage is TRBV27 and J usage is TRBJ2-1; D is perhaps TRBD1 (6 bases). The CDR3 sequence is 14 residues long. The ends were cut back, 6 bases at V and 2 bases at J, with 11 bases in the middle. Germline V gene lookup returns CDR1 MNHEY and CDR2 SMNVEV (reference sequence). CDR3 protein: CASSPRGAYNEQFF. The CDR3 DNA reads as TGTGCCAGCAGCCCCAGGGGAGCCTACAATGAGCAGTTCTTC.

The rearrangement uses TRBV13 and TRBJ2-1; TRBD2 matches at 13 bases. J was trimmed by 7 bases and V by 4 bases; bases with no gene match: 7. Germline V gene lookup returns CDR1 PRHDT and CDR2 FYEKMQ (reference sequence). This CDR3 contains 16 residues. The CDR3: CASSSWTSGGDNEQFF. In DNA form, the CDR3 reads TGTGCCAGCAGCTCATGGACTAGCGGGGGTGATAATGAGCAGTTCTTC.

The chain carries TRBV27 and TRBJ2-6; 8 nucleotides agree with TRBD1. V shed 1 base and J 3 bases; nucleotides not matched to a gene: 5. This CDR3 has 17 residues. Germline V CDR1 and CDR2: MNHEY, SMNVEV (reference sequence). Here the CDR3 DNA reads TGTGCCAGCAGTTTATTCGGACAGGGTTTTGGGGCCAACGTCCTGACTTTC. Protein: CASSLFGQGFGANVLTF.

In its sample, this clone was seen a few times. The chain recombines TRBV27 with TRBJ2-1; tentatively, D is TRBD2 (5 bases). CDR1 is MNHEY, CDR2 SMNVEV, per germline (reference sequence). This CDR3 region has 11 residues. V lost 6 bases to trimming and J lost 5 bases, with 5 bases between them. The CDR3 is CASRLDNEQFF. The DNA of the CDR3 is TGTGCCAGCAGACTAGACAATGAGCAGTTCTTC.

Of note for this clone: The junction does not match germline at one end; this may be a read error. The rearrangement uses TRBV5-8 and TRBJ1-1; the D gene is possibly TRBD1 (6 bases). The CDR3 contains 17 residues. Germline V gene lookup returns CDR1 SGHTS and CDR2 YDEGEE. CDR3 in amino acids: CASSPDSHLAVNTEAFF. The CDR3 nucleotides read TGCGCCAGCAGCCCGGACAGCCACCTCGCCGTGAACACTGAAGCTTTCTTT.

This clone was counted only a few times. The chain is built from TRBV27 and TRBJ2-7; perhaps TRBD2 as D (6 bases). Trimming shortened V by 5 bases and J by 3 bases, and 20 bases separated the two germline ends. CDR1 MNHEY and CDR2 SMNVEV come from the germline V gene (reference sequence). CDR3 size: 16 residues. The CDR3 spells CASSRAAGRRSYEQYF. The CDR3 DNA is TGTGCCAGCAGTCGAGCAGCCGGGAGACGGAGCTACGAGCAGTACTTC.

This CDR3 is CASSYRDTVEAFF. CDR3 nucleotide sequence: TGTGCCAGCAGTTACCGGGACACCGTTGAAGCTTTCTTT. The chain joins TRBV6-6 to TRBJ1-1; D possibly corresponds to TRBD1 (6 bases). Per germline, CDR1 MNHNY and CDR2 SVGAGI (reference sequence). The length of the CDR3 is 13 residues. Trimming cost V 2 bases and J 7 bases, with 11 bases left between them.

This chain joins TRBV6-5 and TRBJ2-3, with a weak D call TRBD1 (5 bases). Germline-derived CDR1 and CDR2 are MNHEY and SVGAGI. The V end lost 0 bases, the J end lost 4 bases, and 14 bases lay between the germline ends. This CDR3 spans 16 amino acids. This CDR3 is CASSYSVLDISDTQYF. For the CDR3, the DNA is TGTGCCAGCAGTTACTCGGTACTGGACATTTCAGATACGCAGTATTTT.

This rearrangement joins TRBV4-3 to TRBJ2-1; 12 bases align to TRBD2. J gave up 4 bases and V 0 bases, and 4 bases lay outside the gene matches. The CDR3 spans 17 residues. Germline V gives CDR1 LGHNA, CDR2 YSLEER. CDR3 nucleotide sequence: TGCGCCAGCAGCCAAGACGGACTAGCGGGATCTTACAATGAGCAGTTCTTC. Translation: CASSQDGLAGSYNEQFF.

This clone is labeled medium-sized. The chain is built from TRBV5-4 and TRBJ1-1, with TRBD1 as a possible D gene (5 bases). Germline values: CDR1 SGHNT, CDR2 YYREEE (reference sequence). The CDR3 sequence is 15 residues long. V lost 4 bases to trimming and J lost 7 bases, with 20 bases between them. The CDR3 loop reads CASSGPEQGRGEAFF. CDR3 bases: TGTGCCAGCAGCGGGCCGGAGCAGGGAAGAGGTGAAGCTTTCTTT.